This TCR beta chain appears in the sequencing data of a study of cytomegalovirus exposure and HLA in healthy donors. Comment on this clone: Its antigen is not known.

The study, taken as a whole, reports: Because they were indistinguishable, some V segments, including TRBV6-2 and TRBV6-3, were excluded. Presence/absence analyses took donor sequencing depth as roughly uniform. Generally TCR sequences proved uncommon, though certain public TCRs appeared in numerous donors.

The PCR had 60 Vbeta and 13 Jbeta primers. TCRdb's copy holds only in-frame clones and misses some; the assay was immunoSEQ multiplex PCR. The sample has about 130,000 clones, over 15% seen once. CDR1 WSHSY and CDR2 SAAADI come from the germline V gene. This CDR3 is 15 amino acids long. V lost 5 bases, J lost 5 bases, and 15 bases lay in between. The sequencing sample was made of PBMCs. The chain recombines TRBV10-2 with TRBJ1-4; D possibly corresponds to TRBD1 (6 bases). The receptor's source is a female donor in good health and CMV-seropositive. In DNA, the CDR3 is TGCGCCAGCAGTCCTCCGGGACATATAAATGAAAAACTGTTTTTT. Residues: CASSPPGHINEKLFF.